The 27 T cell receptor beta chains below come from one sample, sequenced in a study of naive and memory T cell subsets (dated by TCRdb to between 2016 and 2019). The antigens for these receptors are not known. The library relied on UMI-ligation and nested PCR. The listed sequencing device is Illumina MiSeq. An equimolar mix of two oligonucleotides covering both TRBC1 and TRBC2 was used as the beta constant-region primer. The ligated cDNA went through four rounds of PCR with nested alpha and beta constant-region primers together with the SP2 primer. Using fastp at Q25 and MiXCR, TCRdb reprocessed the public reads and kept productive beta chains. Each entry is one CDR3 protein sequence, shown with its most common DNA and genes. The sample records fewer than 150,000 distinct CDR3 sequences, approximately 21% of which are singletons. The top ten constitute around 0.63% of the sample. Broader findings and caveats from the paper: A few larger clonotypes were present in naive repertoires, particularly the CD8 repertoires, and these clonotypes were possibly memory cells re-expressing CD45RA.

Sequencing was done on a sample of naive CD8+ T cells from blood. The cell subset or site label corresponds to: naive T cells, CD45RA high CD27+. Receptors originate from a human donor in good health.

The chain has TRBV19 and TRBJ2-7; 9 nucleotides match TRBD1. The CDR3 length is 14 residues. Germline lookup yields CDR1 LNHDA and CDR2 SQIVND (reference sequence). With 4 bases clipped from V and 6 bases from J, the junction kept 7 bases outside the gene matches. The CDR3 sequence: CASSTSRDRAEQYF. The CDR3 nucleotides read TGTGCCAGTAGTACTTCCCGGGACAGGGCCGAGCAGTACTTC.

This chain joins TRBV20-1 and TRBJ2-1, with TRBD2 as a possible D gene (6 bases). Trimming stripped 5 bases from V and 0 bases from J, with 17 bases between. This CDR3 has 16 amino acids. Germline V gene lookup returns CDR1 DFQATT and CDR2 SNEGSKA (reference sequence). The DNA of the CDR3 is TGCAGTGCTCCCTCCGAAGGGAGGAGCTCCTACAATGAGCAGTTCTTC. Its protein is CSAPSEGRSSYNEQFF.

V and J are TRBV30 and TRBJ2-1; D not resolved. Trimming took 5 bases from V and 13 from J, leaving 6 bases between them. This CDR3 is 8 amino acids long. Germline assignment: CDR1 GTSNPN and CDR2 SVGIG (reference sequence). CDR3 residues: CAWDHQFF. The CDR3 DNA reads TGTGCCTGGGACCACCAGTTCTTC.

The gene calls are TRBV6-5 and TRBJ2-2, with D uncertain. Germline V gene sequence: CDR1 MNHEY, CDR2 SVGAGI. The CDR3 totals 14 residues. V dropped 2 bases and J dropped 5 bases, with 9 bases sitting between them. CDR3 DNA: TGTGCCAGCAGTTACCTAGATGAGACCGGGGAGCTGTTTTTT. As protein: CASSYLDETGELFF.

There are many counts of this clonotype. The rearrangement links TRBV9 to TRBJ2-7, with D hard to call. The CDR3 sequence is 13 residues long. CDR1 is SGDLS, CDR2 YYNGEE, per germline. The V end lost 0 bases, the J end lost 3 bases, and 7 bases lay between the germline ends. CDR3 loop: CASSVGADYEQYF. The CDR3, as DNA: TGTGCCAGCAGCGTAGGGGCAGACTACGAGCAGTACTTC.

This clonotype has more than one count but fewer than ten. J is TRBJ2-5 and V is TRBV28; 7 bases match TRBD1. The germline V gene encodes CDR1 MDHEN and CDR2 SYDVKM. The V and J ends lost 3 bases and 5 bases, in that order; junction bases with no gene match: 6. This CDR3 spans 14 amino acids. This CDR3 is CASSLTGPLETQYF. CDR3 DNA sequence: TGTGCCAGCAGTTTGACAGGGCCACTGGAGACCCAGTACTTC.

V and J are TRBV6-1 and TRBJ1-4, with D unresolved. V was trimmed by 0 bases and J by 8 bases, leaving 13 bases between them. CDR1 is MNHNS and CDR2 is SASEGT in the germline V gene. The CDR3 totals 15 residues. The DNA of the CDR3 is TGTGCCAGCAGTGAAGCTCACGGGCTCGGAGAAAAACTGTTTTTT. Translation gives CASSEAHGLGEKLFF.

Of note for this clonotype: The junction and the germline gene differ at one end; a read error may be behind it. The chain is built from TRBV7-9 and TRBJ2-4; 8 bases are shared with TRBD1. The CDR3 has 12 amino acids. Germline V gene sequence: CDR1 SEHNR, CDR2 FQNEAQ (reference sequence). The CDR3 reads CASSFLDRGLHF. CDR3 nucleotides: TGTGCCAGCAGCTTCCTCGACAGGGGACTCCACTTC.

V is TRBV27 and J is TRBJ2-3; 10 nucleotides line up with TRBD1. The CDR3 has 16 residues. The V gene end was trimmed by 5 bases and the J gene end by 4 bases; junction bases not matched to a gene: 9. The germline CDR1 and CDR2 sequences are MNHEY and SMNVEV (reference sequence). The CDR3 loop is CASSLFGTGEPDTQYF. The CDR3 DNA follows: TGTGCCAGCAGTCTTTTCGGGACAGGGGAGCCAGATACGCAGTATTTT.

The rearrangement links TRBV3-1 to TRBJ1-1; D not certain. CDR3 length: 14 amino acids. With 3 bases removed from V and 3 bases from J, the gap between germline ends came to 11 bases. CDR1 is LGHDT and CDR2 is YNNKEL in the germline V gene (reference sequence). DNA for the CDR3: TGTGCCAGCAGCCAGTGGGGTGTCGACACTGAAGCTTTCTTT. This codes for CASSQWGVDTEAFF.

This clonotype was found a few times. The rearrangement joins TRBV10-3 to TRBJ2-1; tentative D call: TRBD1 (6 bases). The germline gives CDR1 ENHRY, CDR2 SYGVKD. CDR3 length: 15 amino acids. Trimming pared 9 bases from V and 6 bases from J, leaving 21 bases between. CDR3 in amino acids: CAMRMGASSPNEQFF. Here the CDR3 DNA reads TGTGCCATGAGAATGGGGGCCAGTTCTCCCAATGAGCAGTTCTTC.

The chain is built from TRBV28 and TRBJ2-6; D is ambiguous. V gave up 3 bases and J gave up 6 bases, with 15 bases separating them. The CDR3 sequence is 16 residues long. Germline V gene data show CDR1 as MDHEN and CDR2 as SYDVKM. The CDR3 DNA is TGTGCCAGCAGTTTTGAGGCGCCAGCTAAGGCCAACGTCCTGACTTTC. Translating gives CASSFEAPAKANVLTF.

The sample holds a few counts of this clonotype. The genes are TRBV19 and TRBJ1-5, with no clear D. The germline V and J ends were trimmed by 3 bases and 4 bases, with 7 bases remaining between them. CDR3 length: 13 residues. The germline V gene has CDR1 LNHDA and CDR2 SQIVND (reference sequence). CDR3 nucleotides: TGTGCCAGTAGTATCGAGGGAAATCAGCCCCAGCATTTT. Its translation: CASSIEGNQPQHF.

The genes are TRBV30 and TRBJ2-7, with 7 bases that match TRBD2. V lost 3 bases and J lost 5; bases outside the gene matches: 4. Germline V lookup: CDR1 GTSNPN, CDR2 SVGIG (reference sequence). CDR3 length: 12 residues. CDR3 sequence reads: CAWSLAENEQYF. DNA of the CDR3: TGTGCCTGGAGCCTAGCGGAGAACGAGCAGTACTTC.

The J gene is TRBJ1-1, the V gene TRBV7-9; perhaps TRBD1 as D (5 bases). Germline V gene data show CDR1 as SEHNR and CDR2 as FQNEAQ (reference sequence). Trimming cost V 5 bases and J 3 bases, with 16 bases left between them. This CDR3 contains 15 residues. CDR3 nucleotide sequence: TGTGCCAGCAGCCAAACCCTCAGGGTTGACACTGAAGCTTTCTTT. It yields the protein CASSQTLRVDTEAFF.

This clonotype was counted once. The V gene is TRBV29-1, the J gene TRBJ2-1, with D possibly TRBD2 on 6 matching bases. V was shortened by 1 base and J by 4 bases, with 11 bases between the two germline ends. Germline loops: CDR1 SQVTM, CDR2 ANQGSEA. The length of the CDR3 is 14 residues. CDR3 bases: TGCAGCGTTGAAGGTTTAGCGGATTACAATGAGCAGTTCTTC. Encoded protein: CSVEGLADYNEQFF.

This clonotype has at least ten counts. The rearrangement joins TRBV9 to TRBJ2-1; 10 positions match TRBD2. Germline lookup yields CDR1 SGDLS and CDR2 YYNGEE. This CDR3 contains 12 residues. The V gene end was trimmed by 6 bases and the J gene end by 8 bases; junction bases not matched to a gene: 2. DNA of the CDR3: TGTGCCAGCAAGCGGGAGGGATATGAGCAGTTCTTC. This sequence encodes CASKREGYEQFF.

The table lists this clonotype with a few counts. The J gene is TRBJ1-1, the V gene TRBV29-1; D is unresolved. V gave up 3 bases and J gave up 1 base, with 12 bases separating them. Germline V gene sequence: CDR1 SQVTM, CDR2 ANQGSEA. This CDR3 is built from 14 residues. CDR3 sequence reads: CSVEVGLGNTEAFF. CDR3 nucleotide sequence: TGCAGCGTTGAGGTAGGGCTAGGGAACACTGAAGCTTTCTTT.

CDR3 region: CASRQGNTGELFF. As DNA, the CDR3 is TGTGCCAGCAGACAGGGAAACACCGGGGAGCTGTTTTTT. This chain uses TRBV11-2 with TRBJ2-2; a weak D match, TRBD1 (6 bases). CDR1 is SGHAT and CDR2 is FQNNGV in the germline V gene. The CDR3 consists of 13 residues. V was clipped by 6 bases and J by 2 bases, with 7 bases between them.

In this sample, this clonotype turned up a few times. CDR3 in amino acids: CASSLGQGFDEQYF. DNA of the CDR3: TGTGCCAGCAGCTTGGGACAGGGCTTCGACGAGCAGTACTTC. V gene TRBV7-6 combines with J gene TRBJ2-7; TRBD1 aligns across 9 bases. The V and J ends lost 3 bases and 5 bases, in that order; junction bases with no gene match: 5. Germline CDR1 and CDR2: SGHVS and FNYEAQ. The CDR3 runs 14 residues.

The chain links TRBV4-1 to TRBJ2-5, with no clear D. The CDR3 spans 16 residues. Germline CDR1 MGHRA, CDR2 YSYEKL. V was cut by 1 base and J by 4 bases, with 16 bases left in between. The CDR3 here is CASSQGHTTDRETQYF. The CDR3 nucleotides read TGCGCCAGCAGCCAAGGTCACACGACGGATCGAGAGACCCAGTACTTC.

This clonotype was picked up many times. CDR3 bases: TGTGCCAGCAGTTTAACAGGTAGCTCCTACGAGCAGTACTTC. Amino acids: CASSLTGSSYEQYF. V and J are TRBV28 and TRBJ2-7, with a weak D call TRBD1 (5 bases). The CDR3 runs to 14 residues. Germline CDR1 MDHEN, CDR2 SYDVKM. V lost 2 bases, J lost 0 bases, and 8 bases lay in between.

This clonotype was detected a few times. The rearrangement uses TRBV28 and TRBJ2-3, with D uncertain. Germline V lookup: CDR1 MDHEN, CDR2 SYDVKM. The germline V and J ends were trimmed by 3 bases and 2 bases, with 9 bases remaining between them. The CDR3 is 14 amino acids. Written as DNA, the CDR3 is TGTGCCAGCAGTTTGGGCGGCCTCACAGATACGCAGTATTTT. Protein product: CASSLGGLTDTQYF.

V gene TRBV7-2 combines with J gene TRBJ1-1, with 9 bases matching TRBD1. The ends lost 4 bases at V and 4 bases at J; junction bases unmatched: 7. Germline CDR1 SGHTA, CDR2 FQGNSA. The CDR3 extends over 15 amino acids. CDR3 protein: CASSYLQGAVTEAFF. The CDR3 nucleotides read TGTGCCAGCAGCTACTTACAGGGGGCGGTCACTGAAGCTTTCTTT.

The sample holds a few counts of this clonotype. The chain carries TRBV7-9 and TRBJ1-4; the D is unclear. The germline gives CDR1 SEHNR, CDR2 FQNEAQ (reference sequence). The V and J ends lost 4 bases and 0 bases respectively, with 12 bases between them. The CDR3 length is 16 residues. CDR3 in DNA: TGTGCCAGCAGCTCAACAGCGATCACAACTAATGAAAAACTGTTTTTT. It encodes CASSSTAITTNEKLFF. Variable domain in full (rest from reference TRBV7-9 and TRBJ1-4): DTGVSQNPRHKITKRGQNVTFRCDPISEHNRLYWYRQTLGQGPEFLTYFQNEAQLEKSRLLSDRFSAERPKGSFSTLEIQRTEQGDSAMYLCASSSTAITTNEKLFFGSGTQLSVL.

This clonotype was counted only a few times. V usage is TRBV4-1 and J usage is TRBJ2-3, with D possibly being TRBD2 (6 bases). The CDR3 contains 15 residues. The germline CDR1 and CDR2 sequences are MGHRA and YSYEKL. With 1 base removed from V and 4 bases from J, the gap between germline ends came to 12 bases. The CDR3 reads CASSQAGSGSDTQYF. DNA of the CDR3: TGCGCCAGCAGCCAAGCCGGGAGTGGGTCAGATACGCAGTATTTT.

CDR3 in DNA: TGCAGTGCTCCTAATCGGGGGGACCAAGAGACCCAGTACTTC. It translates to CSAPNRGDQETQYF. J is TRBJ2-5 and V is TRBV20-1, with 7 bases lining up with TRBD2. Germline V gene data show CDR1 as DFQATT and CDR2 as SNEGSKA (reference sequence). This CDR3 has 14 residues. The J segment lost 0 bases and the V segment lost 5 bases, leaving 6 bases of the junction unmatched.